This T cell receptor beta chain derives from a study of T cell repertoires in cytomegalovirus infection. Background on the study: Matching HLA type, along with CMV infection, was indicated by public TCR beta signatures.

One entry per CDR3 protein, called by TCRdb with MiXCR from the reads. The profile shows about 260,000 distinct CDR3 sequences, around 13% of them singletons. The length of the CDR3 is 12 residues. V dropped 0 bases and J dropped 9 bases, with 7 bases sitting between them. Looked up from germline, CDR1 is SGHNT and CDR2 is YYREEE (reference sequence). Overall study findings and caveats: Carriers of CMV and the relevant HLA type were discriminated by public TCR beta frequency. What dominated the ex vivo response were HLA-C-restricted CMV-specific TCR beta clonotypes.

A remark on this clonotype: Its antigen is currently unknown.

Sequencing was performed on PBMCs. The chain combines TRBV5-4 with TRBJ2-1; D may be TRBD1 (5 bases). This receptor was obtained from a human donor in good health (CMV status not recorded). Some clones in this sample may be carry-over from other donors' samples. The chain's CDR3 is CASSLAGPEQFF. DNA of the CDR3: TGTGCCAGCAGCTTGGCAGGGCCTGAGCAGTTCTTC.